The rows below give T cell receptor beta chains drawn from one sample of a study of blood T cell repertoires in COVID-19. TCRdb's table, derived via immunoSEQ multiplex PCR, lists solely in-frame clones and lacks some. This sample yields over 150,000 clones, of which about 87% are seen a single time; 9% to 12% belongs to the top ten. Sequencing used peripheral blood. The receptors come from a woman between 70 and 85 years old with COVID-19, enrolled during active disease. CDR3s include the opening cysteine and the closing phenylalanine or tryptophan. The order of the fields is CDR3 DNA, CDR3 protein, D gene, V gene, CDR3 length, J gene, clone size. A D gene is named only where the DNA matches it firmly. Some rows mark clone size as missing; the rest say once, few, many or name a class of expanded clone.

TGCGCCAGCAGCTCGACAGGGGGAAGCTCCTACGAGCAGTACTTC	CASSSTGGSSYEQYF	TRBD1	TRBV5-1	15	TRBJ2-7	-
TGTGCCAGCAGTGAAGCGTACGGGACAGGGGATGAAAAACTGTTTTTT	CASSEAYGTGDEKLFF	TRBD1	TRBV6-1	16	TRBJ1-4	-
TGTGCCACCGCCAGGACAGGGGACAATCAGCCCCAGCATTTT	CATARTGDNQPQHF	TRBD1	TRBV19	14	TRBJ1-5	-
TGTGCCAGCAGCCAAAGGTCACCGGGGGGGAACAATGAGCAGTTCTTC	CASSQRSPGGNNEQFF	TRBD2	TRBV3-1/TRBV3-2	16	TRBJ2-1	-
TGTGCCAGCGCCCGGGGTTATTCCTACAATGAGCAGTTCTTC	CASARGYSYNEQFF	-	TRBV11-2	14	TRBJ2-1	-
TGCGCCAGCAGCCCCTTTGGGGGGAAGAACACTGAAGCTTTCTTT	CASSPFGGKNTEAFF	-	TRBV5-1	15	TRBJ1-1	once
TGTGCCAGCAGCTTAGATGGGGGGGGAGCTTTCTTT	CASSLDGGGAFF	-	TRBV11-3	12	TRBJ1-1	-
TGTGCCAGCAGTTCCCGAGAGACCCAGTACTTC	CASSSRETQYF	-	TRBV28	11	TRBJ2-5	-
TGTGCCAGCAGTGAAGAGAGACAACTCTATGGCTACACCTTC	CASSEERQLYGYTF	-	TRBV6-1	14	TRBJ1-2	few
TGTGCCAGTAGTTCCTTTTGGGGAAGAAAGGGGGATACGCAGTATTTT	CASSSFWGRKGDTQYF	-	TRBV19	16	TRBJ2-3	-
TGTGCCAGCAGCCTAGGGACAGCTACGTACGAGCAGTACTTC	CASSLGTATYEQYF	TRBD1	TRBV7-9	14	TRBJ2-7	-
TGTGCCAGCAGCACTACTAGCGGGGGGGCCTGGAACATTCAGTACTTC	CASSTTSGGAWNIQYF	TRBD2	TRBV7-2	16	TRBJ2-4	-
TGTGCCACCAGCAGAGATCTTGGCGGGGAAGAGACCCAGTACTTC	CATSRDLGGEETQYF	-	TRBV15	15	TRBJ2-5	-
TGTGCCAGCAGCCAAGTGAGCGGGGCCACAGATACGCAGTATTTT	CASSQVSGATDTQYF	TRBD2	TRBV3-1/TRBV3-2	15	TRBJ2-3	-
TGTGCCAGCAGCGCAGGGACAGGACCGAGAAAAGAGACCCAGTACTTC	CASSAGTGPRKETQYF	TRBD1	TRBV11-1	16	TRBJ2-5	-